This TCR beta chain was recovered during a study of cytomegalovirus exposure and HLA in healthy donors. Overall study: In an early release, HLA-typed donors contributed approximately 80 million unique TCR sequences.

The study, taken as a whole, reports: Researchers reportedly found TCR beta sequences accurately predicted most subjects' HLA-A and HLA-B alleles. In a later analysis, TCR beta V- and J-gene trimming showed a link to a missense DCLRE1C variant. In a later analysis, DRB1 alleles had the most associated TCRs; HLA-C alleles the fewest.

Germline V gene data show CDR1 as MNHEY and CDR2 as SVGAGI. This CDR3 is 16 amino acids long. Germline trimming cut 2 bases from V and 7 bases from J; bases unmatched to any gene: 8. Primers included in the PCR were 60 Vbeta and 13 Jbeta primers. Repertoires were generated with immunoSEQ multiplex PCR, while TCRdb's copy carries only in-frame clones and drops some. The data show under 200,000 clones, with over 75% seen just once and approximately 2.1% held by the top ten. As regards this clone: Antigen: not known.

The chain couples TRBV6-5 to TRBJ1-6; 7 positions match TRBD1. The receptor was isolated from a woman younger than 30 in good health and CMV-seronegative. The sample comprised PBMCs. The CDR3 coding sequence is TGTGCCAGCAGTTACGGCCCCAGGGGGAACAATTCACCCCTCCACTTT. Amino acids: CASSYGPRGNNSPLHF.